This T cell receptor (beta chain) was recorded in a study of spatial heterogeneity in lung cancer. On the study more broadly: The donors, more than 55 patients with untreated early-stage non-small cell lung cancer, provided the samples. In cases with available follow-up PBMC samples, these were sequenced at a median of about two years after resection.

The time point is: blood at routine non-recurrence follow-up after resection. Whole RNA from tumor, nontumor lung or frozen PBMC was sequenced unsorted. Every TCR cDNA molecule bore its own unique molecular identifier. TCRdb passed the 5' RACE reads through MiXCR, listing each CDR3 protein once. The repertoire holds approximately 2,500 distinct CDR3 sequences, roughly 50% seen once, with roughly a tenth in the top ten. With 3 bases removed from V and 7 bases from J, the gap between germline ends came to 7 bases. The CDR3 is 13 amino acids. Comments on this clonotype: This beta chain was picked up by a library intended for alpha chains and is off target, so its count carries little meaning.

The clonotype comes from a female donor with early-stage non-small cell lung cancer. Source: PBMCs, taken at follow-up. The rearrangement uses TRBV12-3 or TRBV12-4 and TRBJ2-6; the D gene is possibly TRBD2 (5 bases). The CDR3 DNA sequence: TGTGCCAGCAGTTTTGAGGGTGCCAACGTCCTGACTTTC. Encoded protein: CASSFEGANVLTF.